This T cell receptor beta chain was sequenced during a study of CD8 T cells in ankylosing spondylitis (dated by TCRdb to about 2017). Concerning the study at large: T cell receptor beta repertoires were profiled in healthy donors and ankylosing spondylitis patients so that disease-linked TCR variants could be found. The full study cohort comprised 20 to 30 ankylosing spondylitis patients and roughly 100 healthy donors. Peripheral blood was sampled, and synovial fluid was also collected from ankylosing spondylitis patients.

This clonotype has ten or more counts. Its antigen is unknown. A read error may account for a junction end that differs from germline. What the study reported, not specific to this receptor: Blood from ankylosing spondylitis patients appeared to be characterized by a TCR beta motif made up of several highly homologous amino acid variants. The disease-linked clones were reported as significantly enriched in matched synovial fluid samples from ankylosing spondylitis patients. Some motif variants had previously been reported in the synovial fluid and blood of reactive arthritis patients, which suggests shared mechanisms of disease initiation. In peripheral blood, the disease-linked clones were found at relatively low frequencies and had a CD8+ phenotype.

Sequencing was carried out with an Illumina HiSeq 2500. TCR beta libraries were prepared by quantitative 5'-RACE with molecular barcodes. In the authors' own workflow: To identify disease-linked TCR variants, a new computational method was used, one built on a probabilistic model of VDJ rearrangement. TCRdb cleaned the public reads at Q25 with fastp, built clones with MiXCR and kept in-frame beta chains. Rows merge per CDR3 protein into single entries with the most common DNA and genes. These V and J calls originate from TCRdb's pipeline instead of the authors' own analysis. The sample contains under 850,000 distinct CDR3 sequences, 15% to 20% of them found a single time. The top ten clonotypes cover about 19% of the sample. Its CDR3 holds 15 amino acids, cysteine through phenylalanine. The CDR3 DNA has 45 bases and is translated from base 1. CDR1 and CDR2, per the germline V gene, are LGHNA and YSLEER.

Recombination connected TRBV4-3 to TRBJ2-6; no D gene call is confident. This TCR was sampled from a male donor with ankylosing spondylitis. Material: blood, either unsorted or a sorted T cell fraction (not recorded which). The nucleotide sequence reads as follows: TGCGCCAGCAGCAAAGAGGTCATCGGGGCCAACGTCCTGACTTTC. Translated, this gives CASSKEVIGANVLTF.